One sample yielded the 10 T cell receptor beta chains listed below, sequenced in a study of blood T cell repertoires in COVID-19. The table came from immunoSEQ multiplex PCR; TCRdb's copy has only in-frame clones and leaves some out. Among about 160,000 clones, roughly 93% were seen once, and the ten largest hold approximately 2.4%. The sequencing input was peripheral blood. These receptors all stem from a man between 18 and 35 years old with acute or convalescent COVID-19.

The chain links TRBV28 to TRBJ1-1; maybe TRBD1 (5 bases). CDR3 length equals 13 residues. CDR1 and CDR2 (germline): MDHEN, SYDVKM. The V and J ends lost 2 bases and 7 bases respectively, with 11 bases between them. CDR3 nucleotide sequence: TGTGCCAGCAGTTTACTGGCGGGGGTTGAAGCTTTCTTT. Translated: CASSLLAGVEAFF.

This clone was seen just once. V and J are TRBV30 and TRBJ2-7; TRBD2 matches at 13 bases. This CDR3 contains 17 residues. V gave up 4 bases and J gave up 3 bases; unmatched junction bases: 12. Germline CDR1 is GTSNPN and CDR2 is SVGIG (reference sequence). The CDR3 sequence: CAWNFGRTSGSGYEQYF. In DNA, the CDR3 is TGTGCCTGGAATTTTGGGCGGACTAGCGGGAGTGGCTACGAGCAGTACTTC.

The J gene is TRBJ2-5, the V gene TRBV5-4, with D perhaps matching TRBD1 (6 bases). V dropped 3 bases and J dropped 2 bases, with 14 bases sitting between them. In germline, CDR1 is SGHNT, CDR2 YYREEE (reference sequence). The CDR3 has 15 residues. As DNA, the CDR3 is TGTGCCAGCAGCTCGGAGGAGACAGGTCAAGAGACCCAGTACTTC. Encoded protein: CASSSEETGQETQYF.

The CDR3 region has the DNA TGTGCCAGCTCACCACTACCGGGACTAGCGGGAGGTAAGGGGACCTACGAGCAGTACTTC. Translated: CASSPLPGLAGGKGTYEQYF. This sequence joins TRBV18 and TRBJ2-7; the match to TRBD2 covers 15 bases. The CDR3 is 20 amino acids. J gave up 2 bases and V 1 base, and 12 bases lay outside the gene matches. Per the germline V gene, CDR1 is KGHSH and CDR2 is LQKENI.

This clone was found a few times. Relative to the germline gene, one junction end is altered; a read error may explain this. The rearrangement uses TRBV6-1 and TRBJ1-2; 7 bases align to TRBD1. Germline-derived CDR1 and CDR2 are MNHNS and SASEGT. This CDR3 comprises 12 residues. The CDR3 here is CASRDRDYGYTF. CDR3 in DNA: TGTGCCAGCCGTGACAGGGACTATGGCTACACCTTC.

This clone was observed a single time. J is TRBJ1-2 and V is TRBV7-9, with TRBD1 as a possible D gene (5 bases). V lost 4 bases, J lost 6 bases, and 18 bases lay in between. In germline, CDR1 is SEHNR, CDR2 FQNEAQ (reference sequence). The CDR3 is 15 amino acids. The CDR3 loop is CASSSLRGGKDGYTF. CDR3 DNA: TGTGCCAGCAGCTCGTTACGGGGGGGTAAGGATGGCTACACCTTC.

The chain couples TRBV6-4 to TRBJ2-3, with D possibly being TRBD2 (6 bases). CDR1 is MRHNA, CDR2 SNTAGT, per germline. V was shortened by 6 bases and J by 1 base, with 11 bases between the two germline ends. There are 14 residues in the CDR3. CDR3: CASRAGWGTDTQYF. CDR3 DNA sequence: TGTGCCAGCAGAGCGGGCTGGGGCACAGATACGCAGTATTTT.

V and J are TRBV3-1 (or the pseudogene TRBV3-2) and TRBJ2-2, with 12 bases fitting TRBD2. Germline values: CDR1 LGHDT, CDR2 YNNKEL (reference sequence). This CDR3 comprises 17 residues. J was trimmed by 5 bases and V by 2 bases; bases with no gene match: 6. CDR3 sequence (DNA): TGTGCCAGCAGCCAACTAGCGGGGGGGCTGTGGACCGGGGAGCTGTTTTTT. Translated, it gives CASSQLAGGLWTGELFF.

V is TRBV24-1 and J is TRBJ2-7, with D possibly TRBD1 on 6 matching bases. The CDR3 has 14 residues. Germline V gives CDR1 KGHDR, CDR2 SFDVKD. Trimming stripped 9 bases from V and 0 bases from J, with 14 bases between. CDR3 nucleotides: TGTGCCACCGAGGACAGCTTATTCTCCTACGAGCAGTACTTC. Its protein is CATEDSLFSYEQYF.

The rearrangement links TRBV2 to TRBJ2-1; 11 nucleotides match TRBD2. The CDR3 covers 14 residues. Per the germline V gene, CDR1 is SNHLY and CDR2 is FYNNEI. V lost 5 bases and J lost 10; bases outside the gene matches: 7. CDR3 nucleotide sequence: TGTGCCAGCAGTTTTAGCGGGGGGGCCTCCGAGCAGTTCTTC. Translating gives CASSFSGGASEQFF.